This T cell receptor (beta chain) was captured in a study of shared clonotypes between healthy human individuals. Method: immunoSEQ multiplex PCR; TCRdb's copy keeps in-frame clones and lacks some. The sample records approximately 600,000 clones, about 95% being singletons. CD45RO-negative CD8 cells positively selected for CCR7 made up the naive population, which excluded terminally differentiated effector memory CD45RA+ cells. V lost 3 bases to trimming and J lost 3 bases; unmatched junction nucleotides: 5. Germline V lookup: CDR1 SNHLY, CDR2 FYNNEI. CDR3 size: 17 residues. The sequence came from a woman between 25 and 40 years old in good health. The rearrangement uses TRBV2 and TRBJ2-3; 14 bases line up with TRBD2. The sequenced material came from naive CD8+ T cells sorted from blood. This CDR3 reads CASSDLGTSGSTDTQYF. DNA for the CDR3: TGTGCCAGCAGTGATTTAGGGACTAGCGGGAGTACAGATACGCAGTATTTT.